This is a list of T cell receptor beta chains from one sample in a study of blood T cell repertoires in COVID-19. Sequenced by immunoSEQ multiplex PCR; TCRdb stores in-frame clones only, minus some. In the table there are approximately 120,000 clones, 65% to 85% of which are singletons. Sequencing was carried out using peripheral blood. These TCRs come from a man aged 25-45 years with COVID-19, enrolled during active disease. The CDR3 runs from the conserved cysteine through the conserved F or W. A D gene is named only where the DNA matches it firmly. Clone size is given for some rows only: seen once, a few or many times, or a class if the clone is expanded.

DNA: TGCAGCGTTGACTCCGGGGAAAAACTGTTTTTT
CDR3: CSVDSGEKLFF
D: .
J: TRBJ1-4
size: .
V: TRBV29-1
length: 11

DNA: TGTGCCAGCAGCGTTGGGACAGGCATCTCCTACGAGCAGTACTTC
CDR3: CASSVGTGISYEQYF
D: TRBD1
J: TRBJ2-7
size: .
V: TRBV5-4
length: 15

DNA: TGTGCCAGCAGTCGAGAGGGGGTAACAGGGGGCGTATTGAGGGGCGAAGCTTTCTTT
CDR3: CASSREGVTGGVLRGEAFF
D: TRBD1
J: TRBJ1-1
size: .
V: TRBV2
length: 19

DNA: TGTGCCAGCAGCTCGGTGGGGGCTGGCTATGGCTACACCTTC
CDR3: CASSSVGAGYGYTF
D: .
J: TRBJ1-2
size: .
V: TRBV5-4
length: 14

DNA: TGCAGCGTTACGCGACTAGCGGGAGGGGATACGCAGTATTTT
CDR3: CSVTRLAGGDTQYF
D: TRBD2
J: TRBJ2-3
size: few
V: TRBV29-1
length: 14

DNA: TGTGCCATCAGTGCGACGACAGGGTCGAGAGATACGCAGTATTTT
CDR3: CAISATTGSRDTQYF
D: TRBD1
J: TRBJ2-3
size: .
V: TRBV10-3
length: 15

DNA: TGTGCCAGTAGTCCCGGCAGGGGGCCCTACGAGCAGTACTTC
CDR3: CASSPGRGPYEQYF
D: TRBD1
J: TRBJ2-7
size: .
V: TRBV19
length: 14

DNA: TGTGCCAGCAGCTTAAGGCCTCCCTTCGGAGTAGCGGGAACCTACGAGCAGTACTTC
CDR3: CASSLRPPFGVAGTYEQYF
D: TRBD2
J: TRBJ2-7
size: few
V: TRBV7-9
length: 19

DNA: TGTGCCAGCAGCCGAACAGGGAACCACAATGAGCAGTTCTTC
CDR3: CASSRTGNHNEQFF
D: .
J: TRBJ2-1
size: .
V: TRBV11-1
length: 14

DNA: TGTGCCAGCTCACCCCAGGACAGTACCTACGAGCAGTACTTC
CDR3: CASSPQDSTYEQYF
D: .
J: TRBJ2-7
size: .
V: TRBV18
length: 14

DNA: TGCAGCGTTGAAGAATTCGGGACGACAGGAGGAGGCTACACCTTC
CDR3: CSVEEFGTTGGGYTF
D: .
J: TRBJ1-2
size: .
V: TRBV29-1
length: 15

DNA: TGTGCCAGCAGCTTGGCAGGGTTGACGTATGGCTACACCTTC
CDR3: CASSLAGLTYGYTF
D: .
J: TRBJ1-2
size: .
V: TRBV5-4
length: 14

DNA: TGTGCCAGCAGCCTCCTAAGCAGGGTCCACGAGCAGTACTTC
CDR3: CASSLLSRVHEQYF
D: .
J: TRBJ2-7
size: .
V: TRBV14
length: 14

DNA: TGTGCCAGCAGTGAGGGGACAGCCCGGAATACCTTC
CDR3: CASSEGTARNTF
D: TRBD1
J: TRBJ1-2
size: .
V: TRBV6-1
length: 12

DNA: TGCGCCAGCAGCTTGTCGACAGGGGTGAACACTGAAGCTTTCTTT
CDR3: CASSLSTGVNTEAFF
D: TRBD1
J: TRBJ1-1
size: .
V: TRBV5-1
length: 15

DNA: TGTGCCAGCAGTCAACTCAGGACAGGGGGCCACGAGCAGTACTTC
CDR3: CASSQLRTGGHEQYF
D: TRBD1
J: TRBJ2-7
size: .
V: TRBV6-6
length: 15

DNA: TGTGCCAGCAGCAAAGAGGCTCCAGGGGAAAACACTGAAGCTTTCTTT
CDR3: CASSKEAPGENTEAFF
D: .
J: TRBJ1-1
size: .
V: TRBV21-1
length: 16

DNA: TGTGCCAGCAGCCCCACAGGGGACACTGAAGCTTTCTTT
CDR3: CASSPTGDTEAFF
D: TRBD1
J: TRBJ1-1
size: once
V: TRBV11-2
length: 13

DNA: TGTGCCAGCAGTAGGTTCGGGGAGAACACTGAAGCTTTCTTT
CDR3: CASSRFGENTEAFF
D: .
J: TRBJ1-1
size: .
V: TRBV27
length: 14

DNA: TGTGCCAGCAGCAATAGTATCCCGCCGGACAGGGATTCTAACTATGGCTACACCTTC
CDR3: CASSNSIPPDRDSNYGYTF
D: .
J: TRBJ1-2
size: .
V: TRBV21-1
length: 19

DNA: TGTGCCAGCAGCTTGCGGTATGGGGCGGACACAGATACGCAGTATTTT
CDR3: CASSLRYGADTDTQYF
D: .
J: TRBJ2-3
size: .
V: TRBV11-2
length: 16

DNA: TGTGCCTGGGGCGGTGGTGGGACATTCGAAGCTTTCTTT
CDR3: CAWGGGGTFEAFF
D: .
J: TRBJ1-1
size: .
V: TRBV30
length: 13

DNA: TGTGCCAGCAGCCATTACAATGAGCAGTTCTTC
CDR3: CASSHYNEQFF
D: .
J: TRBJ2-1
size: .
V: TRBV5-6
length: 11

DNA: TGCAGCGTTGACTGGCGCGGAGGGACCTACGAGCAGTACTTC
CDR3: CSVDWRGGTYEQYF
D: .
J: TRBJ2-7
size: few
V: TRBV29-1
length: 14

DNA: TGTGCCAGCAGCTTAAGGGCCGGGGATGGGGCCAACGTCCTGACTTTC
CDR3: CASSLRAGDGANVLTF
D: .
J: TRBJ2-6
size: .
V: TRBV7-6
length: 16

DNA: TGTGCCAGCAGTGACCGCAGGGATGTCGGCGAGCAGTACTTC
CDR3: CASSDRRDVGEQYF
D: .
J: TRBJ2-7
size: .
V: TRBV25-1
length: 14

DNA: TGTGCCAGCAGCGTAGAGCACAGGGCAAGGGGTACGCAGTATTTT
CDR3: CASSVEHRARGTQYF
D: .
J: TRBJ2-3
size: once
V: TRBV9
length: 15

DNA: TGCGCCAGCAGCCAAGATAACCTGGAGTACAATGAGCAGTTCTTC
CDR3: CASSQDNLEYNEQFF
D: .
J: TRBJ2-1
size: .
V: TRBV4-3
length: 15

DNA: TGTGCCAGCAGTTTGCGAGGAGGGAGTGTGTACGAGCAGTACTTC
CDR3: CASSLRGGSVYEQYF
D: .
J: TRBJ2-7
size: .
V: TRBV28
length: 15

DNA: TGTGCCAGCAGTGAATCGGGGAGGGGGGCCGGGGAGCTGTTTTTT
CDR3: CASSESGRGAGELFF
D: .
J: TRBJ2-2
size: .
V: TRBV6-1
length: 15

DNA: TGCGCCAGCAGCTCCCGACAGGGCACTAACTATGGCTACACCTTC
CDR3: CASSSRQGTNYGYTF
D: TRBD1
J: TRBJ1-2
size: once
V: TRBV5-1
length: 15

DNA: TGTGCCAGTTTTCGGGATCTAACCTACGAGCAGTACTTC
CDR3: CASFRDLTYEQYF
D: .
J: TRBJ2-7
size: .
V: TRBV19
length: 13

DNA: TGTGCCAGCAGCCCCAGCGGGGAGAAGCAGTTCTTC
CDR3: CASSPSGEKQFF
D: TRBD2
J: TRBJ2-1
size: once
V: TRBV11-2
length: 12

DNA: TGTGCCAGCAGTTACGGAGGGAGTGGGAAACGTGAGCAGTTCTTC
CDR3: CASSYGGSGKREQFF
D: .
J: TRBJ2-1
size: .
V: TRBV6-5
length: 15

DNA: TGTGCCAGCAGCCAAGATTTACAGTTAGGCACAGATACGCAGTATTTT
CDR3: CASSQDLQLGTDTQYF
D: .
J: TRBJ2-3
size: .
V: TRBV4-2
length: 16

DNA: TGTGCCAGCAGTCCGTACAGGGGCTTGGAGCAGTACTTC
CDR3: CASSPYRGLEQYF
D: TRBD1
J: TRBJ2-7
size: .
V: TRBV27
length: 13

DNA: TGTGCCAGCAGCCCCGGGACTCTGGCAGTCGAGCAGTACTTC
CDR3: CASSPGTLAVEQYF
D: .
J: TRBJ2-7
size: .
V: TRBV28
length: 14

DNA: TGTGCCAGCAGTATAGGGGGTACCCCCTACGAGCAGTACTTC
CDR3: CASSIGGTPYEQYF
D: .
J: TRBJ2-7
size: .
V: TRBV9
length: 14

DNA: TGTGCCAGTAGTATTGGCGGGTTGATGGCAGATACGCAGTATTTT
CDR3: CASSIGGLMADTQYF
D: .
J: TRBJ2-3
size: once
V: TRBV19
length: 15

DNA: TGTGCCAGCAGTTTGTCCGGGTTTTACACTGAAGCTTTCTTT
CDR3: CASSLSGFYTEAFF
D: .
J: TRBJ1-1
size: .
V: TRBV28
length: 14

DNA: TGTGCCAGCAGCGTACAGTGGGACTATGGCTACACCTTC
CDR3: CASSVQWDYGYTF
D: .
J: TRBJ1-2
size: many
V: TRBV14
length: 13

DNA: TGCGCCAGCAGCTTGGGATCGACTAACAATGAGCAGTTCTTC
CDR3: CASSLGSTNNEQFF
D: .
J: TRBJ2-1
size: .
V: TRBV5-1
length: 14

DNA: TGTGCCAGCCCTAGGGGGCCGAATCAGCCCCAGCATTTT
CDR3: CASPRGPNQPQHF
D: TRBD1
J: TRBJ1-5
size: .
V: TRBV6-5
length: 13